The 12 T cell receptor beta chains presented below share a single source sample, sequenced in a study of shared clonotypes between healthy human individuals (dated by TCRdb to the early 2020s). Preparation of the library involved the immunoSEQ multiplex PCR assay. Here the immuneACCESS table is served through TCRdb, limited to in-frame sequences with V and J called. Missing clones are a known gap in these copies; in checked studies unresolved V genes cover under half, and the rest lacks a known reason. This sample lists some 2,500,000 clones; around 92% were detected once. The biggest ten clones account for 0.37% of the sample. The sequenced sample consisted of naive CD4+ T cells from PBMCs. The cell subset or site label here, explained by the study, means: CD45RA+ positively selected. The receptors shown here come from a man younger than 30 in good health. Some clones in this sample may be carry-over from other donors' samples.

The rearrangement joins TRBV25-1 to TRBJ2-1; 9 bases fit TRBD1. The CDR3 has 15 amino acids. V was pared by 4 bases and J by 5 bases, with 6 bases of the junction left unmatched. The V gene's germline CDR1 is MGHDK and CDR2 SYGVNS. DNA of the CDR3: TGTGCCAGCAGTGCCACGGGACAGGGAAACAATGAGCAGTTCTTC. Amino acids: CASSATGQGNNEQFF.

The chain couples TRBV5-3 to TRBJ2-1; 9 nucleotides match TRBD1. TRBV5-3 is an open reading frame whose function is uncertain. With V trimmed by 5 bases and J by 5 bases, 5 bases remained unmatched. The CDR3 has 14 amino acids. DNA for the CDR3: TGTGCCAGAAGTGCTGACAGGGGGGACAATGAGCAGTTCTTC. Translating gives CARSADRGDNEQFF.

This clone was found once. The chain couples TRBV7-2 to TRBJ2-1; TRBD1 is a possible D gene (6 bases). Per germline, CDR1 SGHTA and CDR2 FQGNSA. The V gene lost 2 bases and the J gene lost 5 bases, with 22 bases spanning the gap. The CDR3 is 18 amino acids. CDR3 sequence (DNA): TGTGCCAGCAGCTTATACTCCGAGGGGCAGGGGCGCGACAATGAGCAGTTCTTC. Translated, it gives CASSLYSEGQGRDNEQFF.

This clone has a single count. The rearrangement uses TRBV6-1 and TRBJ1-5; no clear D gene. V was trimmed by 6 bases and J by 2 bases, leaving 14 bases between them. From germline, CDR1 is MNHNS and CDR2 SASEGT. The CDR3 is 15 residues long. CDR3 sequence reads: CASRSGLRGNQPQHF. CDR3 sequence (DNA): TGTGCCAGCAGATCCGGACTGAGGGGCAATCAGCCCCAGCATTTT.

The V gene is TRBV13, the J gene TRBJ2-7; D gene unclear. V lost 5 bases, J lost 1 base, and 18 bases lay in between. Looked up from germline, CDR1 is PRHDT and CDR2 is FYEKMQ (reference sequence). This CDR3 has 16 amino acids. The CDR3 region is CASSPARKGWSYEQYF. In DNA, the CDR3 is TGTGCCAGCAGCCCCGCTCGTAAGGGATGGTCCTACGAGCAGTACTTC.

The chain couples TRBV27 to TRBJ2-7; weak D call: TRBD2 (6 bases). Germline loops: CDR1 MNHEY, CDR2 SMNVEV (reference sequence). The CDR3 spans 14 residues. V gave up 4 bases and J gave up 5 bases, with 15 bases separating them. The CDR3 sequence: CASSSNREYHEQYF. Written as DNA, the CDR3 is TGTGCCAGCAGTTCGAACCGGGAGTACCACGAGCAGTACTTC.

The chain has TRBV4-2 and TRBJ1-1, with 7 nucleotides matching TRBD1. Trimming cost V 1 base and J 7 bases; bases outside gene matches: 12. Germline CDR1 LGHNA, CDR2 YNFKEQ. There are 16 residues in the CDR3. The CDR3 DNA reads TGTGCCAGCAGCCAAGTCTCGGGGACAGAAGAGAATGAAGCTTTCTTT. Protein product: CASSQVSGTEENEAFF.

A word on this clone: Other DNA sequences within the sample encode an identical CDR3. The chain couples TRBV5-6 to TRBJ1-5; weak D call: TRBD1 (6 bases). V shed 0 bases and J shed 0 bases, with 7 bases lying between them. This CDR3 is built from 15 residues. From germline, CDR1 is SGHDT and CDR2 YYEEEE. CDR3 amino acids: CASSLGTDSNQPQHF. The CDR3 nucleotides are TGTGCCAGCAGCTTGGGGACAGATAGCAATCAGCCCCAGCATTTT.

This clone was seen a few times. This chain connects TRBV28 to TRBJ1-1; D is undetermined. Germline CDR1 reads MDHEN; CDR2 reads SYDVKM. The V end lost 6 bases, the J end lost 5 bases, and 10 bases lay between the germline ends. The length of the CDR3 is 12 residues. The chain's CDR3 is CASRIGWTEAFF. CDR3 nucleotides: TGTGCCAGCAGAATCGGGTGGACTGAAGCTTTCTTT.

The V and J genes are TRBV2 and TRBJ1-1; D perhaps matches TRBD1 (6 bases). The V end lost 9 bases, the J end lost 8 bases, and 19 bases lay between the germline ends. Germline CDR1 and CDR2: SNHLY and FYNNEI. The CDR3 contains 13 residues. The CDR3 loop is CASSPGVQREAFF. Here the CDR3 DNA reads TGTGCCAGTTCCCCAGGGGTTCAAAGGGAAGCTTTCTTT. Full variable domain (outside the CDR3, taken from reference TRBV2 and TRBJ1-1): EPEVTQTPSHQVTQMGQEVILRCVPISNHLYFYWYRQILGQKVEFLVSFYNNEISEKSEIFDDQFSVERPDGSNFTLKIRSTKLEDSAMYFCASSPGVQREAFFGQGTRLTVV.

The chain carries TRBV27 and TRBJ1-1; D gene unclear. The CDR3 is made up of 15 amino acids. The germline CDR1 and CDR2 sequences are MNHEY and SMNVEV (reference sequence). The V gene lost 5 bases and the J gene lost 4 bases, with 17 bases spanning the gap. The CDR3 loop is CASSPYSGSSTEAFF. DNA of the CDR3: TGTGCCAGCAGTCCCTATTCGGGGAGCAGCACTGAAGCTTTCTTT.

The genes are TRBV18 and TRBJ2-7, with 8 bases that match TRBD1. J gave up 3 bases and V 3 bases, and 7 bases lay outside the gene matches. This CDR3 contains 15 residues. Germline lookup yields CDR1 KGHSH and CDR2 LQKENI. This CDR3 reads CASSPGQGALYEQYF. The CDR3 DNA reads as TGTGCCAGCTCACCCGGACAGGGAGCCCTCTACGAGCAGTACTTC. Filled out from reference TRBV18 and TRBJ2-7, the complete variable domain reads NAGVMQNPRHLVRRRGQEARLRCSPMKGHSHVYWYRQLPEEGLKFMVYLQKENIIDESGMPKERFSAEFPKEGPSILRIQQVVRGDSAAYFCASSPGQGALYEQYFGPGTRLTVT.